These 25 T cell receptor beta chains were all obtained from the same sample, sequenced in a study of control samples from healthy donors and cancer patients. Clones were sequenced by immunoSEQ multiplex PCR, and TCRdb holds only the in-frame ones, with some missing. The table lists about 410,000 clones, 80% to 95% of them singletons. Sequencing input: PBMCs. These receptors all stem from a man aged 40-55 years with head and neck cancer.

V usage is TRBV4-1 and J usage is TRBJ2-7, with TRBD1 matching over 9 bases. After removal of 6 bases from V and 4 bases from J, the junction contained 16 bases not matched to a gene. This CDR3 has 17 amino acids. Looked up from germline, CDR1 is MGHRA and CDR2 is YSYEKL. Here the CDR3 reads CASSRTYPGQGFYEQYF. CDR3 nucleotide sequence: TGCGCCAGCAGTCGAACTTACCCGGGACAGGGATTTTACGAGCAGTACTTC.

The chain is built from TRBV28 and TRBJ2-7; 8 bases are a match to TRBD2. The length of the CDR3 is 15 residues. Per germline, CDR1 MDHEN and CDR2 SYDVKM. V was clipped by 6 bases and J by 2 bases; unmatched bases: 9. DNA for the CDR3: TGTGCCAGCAGACGGGCCGGGACTAGTCCCTACGAGCAGTACTTC. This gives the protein CASRRAGTSPYEQYF.

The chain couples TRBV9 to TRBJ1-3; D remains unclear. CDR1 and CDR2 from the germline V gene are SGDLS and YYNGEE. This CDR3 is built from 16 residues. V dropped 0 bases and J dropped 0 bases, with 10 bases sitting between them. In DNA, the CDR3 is TGTGCCAGCAGCGTAGCAGCGGGGATCTCTGGAAACACCATATATTTT. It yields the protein CASSVAAGISGNTIYF.

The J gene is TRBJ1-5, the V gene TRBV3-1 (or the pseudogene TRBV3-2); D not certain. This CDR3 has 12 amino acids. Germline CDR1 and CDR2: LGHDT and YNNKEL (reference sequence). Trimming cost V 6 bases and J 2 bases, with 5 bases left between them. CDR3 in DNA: TGTGCCAGCAGTGGGGGCAATCAGCCCCAGCATTTT. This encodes CASSGGNQPQHF.

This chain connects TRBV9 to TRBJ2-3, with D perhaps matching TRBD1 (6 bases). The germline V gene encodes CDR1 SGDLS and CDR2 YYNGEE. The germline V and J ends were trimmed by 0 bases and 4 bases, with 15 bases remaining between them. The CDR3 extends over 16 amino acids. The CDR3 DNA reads TGTGCCAGCAGCGTAGTGGTCAGGGGCTCCGCAGATACGCAGTATTTT. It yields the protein CASSVVVRGSADTQYF.

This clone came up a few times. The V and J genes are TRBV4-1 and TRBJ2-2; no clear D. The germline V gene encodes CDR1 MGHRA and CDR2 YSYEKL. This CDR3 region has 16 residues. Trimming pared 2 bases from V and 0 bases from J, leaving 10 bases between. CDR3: CASSQLGRSNTGELFF. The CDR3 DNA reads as TGCGCCAGCAGCCAACTTGGCAGATCGAACACCGGGGAGCTGTTTTTT.

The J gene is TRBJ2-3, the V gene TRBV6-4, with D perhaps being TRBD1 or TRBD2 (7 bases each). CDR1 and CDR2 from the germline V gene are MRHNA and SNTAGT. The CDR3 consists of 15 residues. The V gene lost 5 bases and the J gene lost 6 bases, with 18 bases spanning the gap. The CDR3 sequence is CASSPFGGGQDTQYF. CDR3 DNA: TGTGCCAGCAGTCCCTTTGGGGGGGGACAGGATACGCAGTATTTT.

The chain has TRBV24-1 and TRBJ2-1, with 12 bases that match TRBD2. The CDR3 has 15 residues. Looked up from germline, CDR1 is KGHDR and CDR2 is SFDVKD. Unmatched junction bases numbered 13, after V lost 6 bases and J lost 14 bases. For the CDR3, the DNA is TGTGCCACCAGTTCTAGCGGGGGGGCCGGAGTACTTGAGTTCTTC. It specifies CATSSSGGAGVLEFF.

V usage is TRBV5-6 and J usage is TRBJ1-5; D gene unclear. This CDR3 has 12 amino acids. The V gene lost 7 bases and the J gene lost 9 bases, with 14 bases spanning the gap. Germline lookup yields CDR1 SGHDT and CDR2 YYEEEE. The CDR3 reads CASSLFGGPQHF. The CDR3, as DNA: TGTGCCAGCTCCCTCTTTGGAGGGCCCCAGCATTTT.

CDR3 amino acids: CASSPGTDTQYF. As DNA, the CDR3 is TGCGCCAGCAGCCCAGGCACAGATACGCAGTATTTT. The rearrangement links TRBV5-1 to TRBJ2-3, with no clear D. Trimming shortened V by 4 bases and J by 1 base, and 4 bases separated the two germline ends. Germline V gene lookup returns CDR1 SGHRS and CDR2 YFSETQ. This CDR3 has 12 residues.

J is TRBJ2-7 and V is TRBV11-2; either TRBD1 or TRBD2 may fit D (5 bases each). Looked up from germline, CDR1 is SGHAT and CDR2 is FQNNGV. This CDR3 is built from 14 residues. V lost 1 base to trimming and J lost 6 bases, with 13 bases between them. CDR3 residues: CASSLGGDLLEQYF. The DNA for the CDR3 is TGTGCCAGCAGCTTAGGTGGGGACCTTCTCGAGCAGTACTTC.

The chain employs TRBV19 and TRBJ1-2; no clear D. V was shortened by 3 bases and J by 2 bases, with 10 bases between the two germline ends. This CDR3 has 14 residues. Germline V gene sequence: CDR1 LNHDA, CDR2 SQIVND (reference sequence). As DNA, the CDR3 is TGTGCCAGTAGTATTGTTCTGGGGAACTATGGCTACACCTTC. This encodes CASSIVLGNYGYTF.

The CDR3 DNA sequence: TGTGCCACTCTCAGGGGGGGTTCTTGGGGTGAGCAGTTCTTC. Translation gives CATLRGGSWGEQFF. The chain links TRBV28 to TRBJ2-1; D may be TRBD1 or TRBD2 (7 bases each). V dropped 10 bases and J dropped 9 bases, with 22 bases sitting between them. The CDR3 runs to 14 residues. CDR1 and CDR2 from the germline V gene are MDHEN and SYDVKM. The full variable domain, its missing parts supplied by reference TRBV28 and TRBJ2-1, is DVKVTQSSRYLVKRTGEKVFLECVQDMDHENMFWYRQDPGLGLRLIYFSYDVKMKEKGDIPEGYSVSREKKERFSLILESASTNQTSMYLCATLRGGSWGEQFFGPGTRLTVL.

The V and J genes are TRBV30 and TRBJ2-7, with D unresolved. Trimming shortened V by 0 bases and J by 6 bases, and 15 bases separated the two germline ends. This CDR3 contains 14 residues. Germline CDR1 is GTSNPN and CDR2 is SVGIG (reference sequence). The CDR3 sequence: CAWSVGLPTREQYF. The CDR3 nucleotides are TGTGCCTGGAGTGTTGGGCTACCCACCCGCGAGCAGTACTTC.

CDR3 in amino acids: CASSQDWGERGGELFF. CDR3 coding DNA: TGTGCCAGCAGCCAAGACTGGGGGGAGAGGGGCGGGGAGCTGTTTTTT. J is TRBJ2-2 and V is TRBV4-2; D may be TRBD2 (6 bases). Looked up from germline, CDR1 is LGHNA and CDR2 is YNFKEQ. V lost 0 bases, J lost 7 bases, and 15 bases lay in between. The CDR3 runs 16 residues.

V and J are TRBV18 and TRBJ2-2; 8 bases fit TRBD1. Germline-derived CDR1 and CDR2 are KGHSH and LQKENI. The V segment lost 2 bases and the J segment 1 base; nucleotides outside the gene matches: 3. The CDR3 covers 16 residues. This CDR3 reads CASSPGQGGNTGELFF. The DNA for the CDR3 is TGTGCCAGCTCACCAGGACAGGGCGGGAACACCGGGGAGCTGTTTTTT.

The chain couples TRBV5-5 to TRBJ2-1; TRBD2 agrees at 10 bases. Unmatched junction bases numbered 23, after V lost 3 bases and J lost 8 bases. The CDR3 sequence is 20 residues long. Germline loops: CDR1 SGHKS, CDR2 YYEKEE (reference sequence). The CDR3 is CASSSEAGLAGVLWEDEQFF. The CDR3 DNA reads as TGTGCCAGCAGCTCCGAGGCGGGCCTAGCGGGAGTTTTATGGGAGGATGAGCAGTTCTTC.

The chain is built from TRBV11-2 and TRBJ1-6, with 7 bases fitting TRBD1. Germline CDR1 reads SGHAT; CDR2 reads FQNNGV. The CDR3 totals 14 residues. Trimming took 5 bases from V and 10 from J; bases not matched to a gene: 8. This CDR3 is CASSPQTGNSPLHF. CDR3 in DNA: TGTGCCAGCAGCCCTCAGACAGGGAACTCACCCCTCCACTTT.

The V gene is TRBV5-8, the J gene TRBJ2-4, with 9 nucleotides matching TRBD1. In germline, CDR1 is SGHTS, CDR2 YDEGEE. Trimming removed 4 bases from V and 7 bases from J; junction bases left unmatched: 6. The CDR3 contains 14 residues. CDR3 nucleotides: TGTGCCAGCAGCCCTACAGGGGGCCCGAACATTCAGTACTTC. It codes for CASSPTGGPNIQYF.

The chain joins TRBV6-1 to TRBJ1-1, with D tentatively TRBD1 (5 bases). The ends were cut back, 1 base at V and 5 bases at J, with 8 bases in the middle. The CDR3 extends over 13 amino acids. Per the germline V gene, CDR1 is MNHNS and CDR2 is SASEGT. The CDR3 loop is CASSEVKGTEAFF. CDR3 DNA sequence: TGTGCCAGCAGTGAAGTCAAGGGGACTGAAGCTTTCTTT.

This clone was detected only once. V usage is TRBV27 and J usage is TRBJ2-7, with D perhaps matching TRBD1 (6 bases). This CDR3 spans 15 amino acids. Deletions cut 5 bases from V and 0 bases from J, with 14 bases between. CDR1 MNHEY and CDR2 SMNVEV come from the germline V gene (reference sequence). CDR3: CASSLGRGGSYEQYF. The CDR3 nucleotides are TGTGCCAGCAGTCTGGGACGAGGGGGCTCCTACGAGCAGTACTTC.

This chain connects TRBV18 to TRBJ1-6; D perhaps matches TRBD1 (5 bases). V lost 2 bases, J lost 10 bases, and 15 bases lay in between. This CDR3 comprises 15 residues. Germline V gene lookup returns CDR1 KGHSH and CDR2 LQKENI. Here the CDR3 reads CASSPSGREESPLHF. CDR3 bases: TGTGCCAGCTCACCAAGCGGCAGGGAGGAATCACCCCTCCACTTT. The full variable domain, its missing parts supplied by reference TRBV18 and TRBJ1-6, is NAGVMQNPRHLVRRRGQEARLRCSPMKGHSHVYWYRQLPEEGLKFMVYLQKENIIDESGMPKERFSAEFPKEGPSILRIQQVVRGDSAAYFCASSPSGREESPLHFGNGTRLTVT.

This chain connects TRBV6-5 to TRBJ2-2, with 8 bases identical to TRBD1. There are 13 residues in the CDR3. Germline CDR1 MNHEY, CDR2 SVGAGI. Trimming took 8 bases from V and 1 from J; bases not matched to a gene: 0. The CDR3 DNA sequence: TGTGCCAGCGGGACAGGGAACACCGGGGAGCTGTTTTTT. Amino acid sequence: CASGTGNTGELFF.

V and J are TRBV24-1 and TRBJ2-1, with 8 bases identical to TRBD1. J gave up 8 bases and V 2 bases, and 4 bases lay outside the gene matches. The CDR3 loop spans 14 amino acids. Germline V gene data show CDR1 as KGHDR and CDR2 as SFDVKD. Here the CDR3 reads CATSDYSDRDEQFF. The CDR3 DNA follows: TGTGCCACCAGTGATTATTCGGACAGGGATGAGCAGTTCTTC.

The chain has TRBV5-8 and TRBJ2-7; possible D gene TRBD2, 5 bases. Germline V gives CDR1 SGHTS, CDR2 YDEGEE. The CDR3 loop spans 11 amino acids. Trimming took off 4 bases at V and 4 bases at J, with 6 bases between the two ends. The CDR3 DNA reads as TGTGCCAGCAGCCCGGGGTACGAGCAGTACTTC. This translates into CASSPGYEQYF.